This entry describes one T cell receptor beta chain. This sample is drawn from a study of T cell responses to AZD1222 COVID-19 vaccine. Libraries were prepared by immunoSEQ multiplex PCR; TCRdb keeps only in-frame clonotypes and omits some of them. The profile shows tens of thousands of clones, around three quarters of them singletons. CDR1 is ENHRY, CDR2 SYGVKD, per germline. V lost 2 bases and J lost 2, with 10 bases in between. The CDR3 covers 14 residues. This specimen consisted of peripheral blood, obtained 28 days after the second AZD1222 dose. The gene calls are TRBV10-3 and TRBJ2-7; unclear D gene. This TCR was recovered from an adult who received the AZD1222 COVID-19 vaccine. The CDR3 region is CAISEGLSAYEQYF. The CDR3 bases are TGTGCCATCAGTGAGGGGCTATCTGCCTACGAGCAGTACTTC.